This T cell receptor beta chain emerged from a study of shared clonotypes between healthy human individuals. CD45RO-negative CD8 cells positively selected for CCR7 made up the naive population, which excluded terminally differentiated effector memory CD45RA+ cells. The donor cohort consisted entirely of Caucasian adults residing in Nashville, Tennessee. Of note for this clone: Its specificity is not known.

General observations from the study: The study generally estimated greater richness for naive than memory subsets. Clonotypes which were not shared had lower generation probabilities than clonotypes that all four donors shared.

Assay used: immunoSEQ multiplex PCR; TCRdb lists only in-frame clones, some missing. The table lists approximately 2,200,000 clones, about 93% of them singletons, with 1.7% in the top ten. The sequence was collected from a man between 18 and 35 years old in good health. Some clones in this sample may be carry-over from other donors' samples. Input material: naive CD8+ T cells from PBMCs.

As DNA, the CDR3 is TGCGCCAGCAGCCAAGTCTTTGTGGAGGGGAGAGAGACCCAGTACTTC. This translates into CASSQVFVEGRETQYF. The chain carries TRBV4-1 and TRBJ2-5; D perhaps matches TRBD2 (6 bases). The CDR3 runs to 16 residues. Trimming removed 1 base from V and 4 bases from J, with 16 bases in between. From germline, CDR1 is MGHRA and CDR2 YSYEKL.